These T cell receptor beta chains were read from a single sample in a study of vaccination and CD4 T cells after COVID-19. TCRdb passed the PCR reads through MiXCR, listing each CDR3 protein once. The table records about 14,000 distinct CDR3 sequences, 25% to 35% of them present only once. Their target antigens are unknown. The sample consisted of cultured CD4+ T cells from blood. Source of these receptors: a human donor with COVID-19. Each CDR3 is given with its conserved first and last residue. D genes are given only for firm matches. The size field is filled for only some rows; it gives once, few, many or a size class.

J gene,D gene,V gene,clone size,CDR3 protein,CDR3 DNA
TRBJ2-5,-,TRBV6-5,-,CASSYAAGVDRRATQYF,TGTGCCAGCAGTTATGCGGCAGGGGTTGACCGACGGGCGACCCAGTACTTC
TRBJ1-6,TRBD1,TRBV2,-,CASFRDRGHNSPLHF,TGTGCCAGTTTCCGGGACAGGGGGCACAATTCACCCCTCCACTTT
TRBJ2-3,-,TRBV19,-,CASSVSTSTDTQYF,TGTGCCAGTAGTGTTTCGACTAGCACAGATACGCAGTATTTT
TRBJ2-6,-,TRBV12-3/TRBV12-4,few,CASSRASSGANVLTF,TGTGCCAGCAGTCGAGCGAGCTCTGGGGCCAACGTCCTGACTTTC
TRBJ2-7,TRBD2,TRBV11-3,-,CASSFGLEAYEQYF,TGTGCCAGCAGCTTCGGACTAGAAGCCTACGAGCAGTACTTC
TRBJ1-4,-,TRBV10-1,-,CAGRGQIATNEKLFF,TGCGCCGGCAGGGGCCAAATTGCAACTAATGAAAAACTGTTTTTT
TRBJ1-1,-,TRBV6-1,few,CASSHTMNTEAFF,TGTGCCAGCAGCCATACTATGAACACTGAAGCTTTCTTT
TRBJ1-6,TRBD1,TRBV12-3/TRBV12-4,-,CASSFSDRGNSPLHF,TGTGCCAGCAGTTTTTCCGACAGGGGTAATTCACCCCTCCACTTT
TRBJ1-2,TRBD1,TRBV9,-,CASSVAPGQGYGYTF,TGTGCCAGCAGCGTAGCCCCGGGACAGGGCTATGGCTACACCTTC
TRBJ2-2,-,TRBV10-3,-,CAINQGYTGELFF,TGTGCCATCAATCAGGGTTACACCGGGGAGCTGTTTTTT
TRBJ1-6,TRBD1,TRBV2,few,CASIGQVNSPLHF,TGTGCCAGCATAGGACAGGTGAACTCACCCCTCCACTTT
TRBJ1-1,-,TRBV18,-,CASSPGANTEAFF,TGTGCCAGCTCACCAGGGGCGAACACTGAAGCTTTCTTT
TRBJ1-2,-,TRBV19,-,CASKGIRVPNYGYTF,TGTGCCAGTAAAGGGATCCGGGTGCCAAACTATGGCTACACCTTC
TRBJ1-3,-,TRBV6-5,few,CASSYSTGNPGNTIYF,TGTGCCAGCAGTTACTCGACAGGAAACCCTGGAAACACCATATATTTT
TRBJ1-3,TRBD1,TRBV19,-,CASSIPGRQGAKSSGNTIYF,TGTGCCAGTAGTATTCCTGGGCGACAGGGGGCAAAAAGTTCTGGAAACACCATATATTTT
TRBJ1-1,-,TRBV7-9,few,CASSRHENTEAFF,TGTGCCAGCAGCCGTCATGAGAACACTGAAGCTTTCTTT
TRBJ2-5,-,TRBV5-1,few,CASSRGGEETQYF,TGCGCCAGCAGCCGTGGGGGAGAGGAGACCCAGTACTTC
TRBJ1-1,-,TRBV28,-,CASSLGVNTEAFF,TGTGCCAGCAGTTTGGGGGTGAACACTGAAGCTTTCTTT
TRBJ1-5,-,TRBV9,-,CASSVAGTHGQPQHF,TGTGCCAGCAGCGTAGCAGGGACCCACGGTCAGCCCCAGCATTTT
TRBJ1-6,-,TRBV7-9,few,CASSLGTGTNYSPLHF,TGTGCCAGCAGCTTAGGGACCGGGACAAATTATTCACCCCTCCACTTT
TRBJ2-7,TRBD1,TRBV5-1,few,CASSWGTGATYEQYF,TGCGCCAGCAGCTGGGGGACAGGCGCCACCTACGAGCAGTACTTC
TRBJ2-5,-,TRBV23-1,few,CASSQSNLPPQETQYF,TGCGCCAGCAGTCAATCTAATCTCCCACCCCAAGAGACCCAGTACTTC
TRBJ1-5,-,TRBV5-1,-,CASSRDGNQPQHF,TGCGCCAGCAGCAGGGATGGCAATCAGCCCCAGCATTTT
TRBJ1-5,-,TRBV28,-,CASSLRGEGNQPQHF,TGTGCCAGCAGTTTGCGGGGTGAGGGGAATCAGCCCCAGCATTTT
TRBJ2-3,-,TRBV6-5,-,CASSYGRAYDTQYF,TGTGCCAGCAGTTACGGCCGTGCATACGATACGCAGTATTTT
TRBJ2-5,-,TRBV6-5,-,CASSYSASTETQYF,TGTGCCAGCAGTTACTCGGCGAGTACCGAGACCCAGTACTTC
TRBJ1-1,-,TRBV27,few,CASSPYPHGALNTEAFF,TGTGCCAGCAGTCCATATCCTCATGGGGCCCTGAACACTGAAGCTTTCTTT
TRBJ1-1,-,TRBV20-1,-,CSARAGVEAFF,TGCAGTGCTAGAGCAGGGGTTGAAGCTTTCTTT
TRBJ2-3,TRBD2,TRBV7-6,few,CASSRGAGAPSTDTQYF,TGTGCTAGCAGTAGAGGAGCGGGGGCCCCGAGCACAGATACGCAGTATTTT
TRBJ2-2,-,TRBV19,few,CASSLNHPGELFF,TGTGCCAGTAGTCTTAATCATCCCGGGGAGCTGTTTTTT
TRBJ2-2,TRBD2,TRBV7-8,-,CASSYASGGNTGELFF,TGTGCCAGCAGCTATGCTAGCGGGGGAAACACCGGGGAGCTGTTTTTT
TRBJ2-2,-,TRBV7-9,-,CASSLASGGGNTGELFF,TGTGCCAGCAGCTTAGCGTCCGGGGGCGGTAACACCGGGGAGCTGTTTTTT
TRBJ2-2,TRBD1,TRBV7-8,-,CASSFNRDSANTGELFF,TGTGCCAGCAGCTTTAACCGGGACAGCGCGAACACCGGGGAGCTGTTTTTT
TRBJ2-1,TRBD2,TRBV7-2,-,CASSLKDGGGYNEQFF,TGTGCCAGCAGCTTAAAGGATGGGGGGGGCTACAATGAGCAGTTCTTC
TRBJ1-5,TRBD1,TRBV7-9,large,CASSLSGGEGNQPQHF,TGTGCCAGCAGCTTATCAGGGGGCGAAGGCAATCAGCCCCAGCATTTT
TRBJ2-1,TRBD2,TRBV6-1,-,CASRGPGGGNEQFF,TGTGCCAGCAGGGGACCGGGGGGGGGCAATGAGCAGTTCTTC
TRBJ2-4,TRBD2,TRBV20-1,-,CSAQTWGGGGNIQYF,TGCAGTGCTCAAACCTGGGGGGGGGGGGGAAACATTCAGTACTTC
TRBJ1-2,-,TRBV20-1,few,CSASNRERDYGYTF,TGCAGTGCAAGTAACAGGGAGAGAGACTATGGCTACACCTTC
TRBJ1-4,TRBD1,TRBV28,few,CASSLPRQGWEKLFF,TGTGCCAGCAGTTTACCCCGACAGGGTTGGGAAAAACTGTTTTTT
TRBJ1-1,-,TRBV25-1,-,CASSELAEAFF,TGTGCCAGCAGTGAACTGGCTGAAGCTTTCTTT
TRBJ1-6,TRBD1,TRBV19,-,CASKAGGSYNSPLHF,TGTGCCAGTAAGGCAGGGGGCTCCTATAATTCACCCCTCCACTTT
TRBJ1-4,-,TRBV28,-,CASSLWGGTDEKLFF,TGTGCCAGCAGTTTATGGGGGGGTACGGATGAAAAACTGTTTTTT
TRBJ1-1,-,TRBV15,-,CATSRDQASEAFF,TGTGCCACCAGCAGAGACCAGGCTTCTGAAGCTTTCTTT
TRBJ1-2,-,TRBV19,few,CASTQGGGTNYGYTF,TGTGCCAGTACCCAAGGAGGGGGTACTAACTATGGCTACACCTTC
TRBJ2-1,-,TRBV20-1,few,CSAGGGNEQFF,TGCAGTGCTGGCGGTGGCAATGAGCAGTTCTTC
TRBJ2-5,-,TRBV7-9,-,CASSSSGATIQETQYF,TGTGCCAGCAGCTCATCGGGGGCGACGATCCAAGAGACCCAGTACTTC
TRBJ1-5,-,TRBV6-1,-,CASIAAGEQPQHF,TGTGCCAGCATTGCCGCCGGGGAGCAGCCCCAGCATTTT
TRBJ2-5,-,TRBV27,-,CASSLLGAQETQYF,TGTGCCAGCAGTTTGTTGGGGGCCCAAGAGACCCAGTACTTC
TRBJ2-3,-,TRBV30,-,CAWGPGVDTQYF,TGTGCCTGGGGGCCCGGGGTAGATACGCAGTATTTT
TRBJ2-5,TRBD2,TRBV4-1,-,CASSPSRGGWETQYF,TGCGCCAGCAGCCCCTCGCGGGGGGGATGGGAGACCCAGTACTTC
TRBJ2-7,-,TRBV20-1,few,CSARDRQQSSYEQYF,TGCAGTGCTAGAGATAGACAGCAGAGCTCCTACGAGCAGTACTTC
TRBJ2-7,-,TRBV20-1,-,CSASYFGSSYEQYF,TGCAGTGCTAGTTATTTCGGCAGCTCCTACGAGCAGTACTTC
TRBJ1-2,TRBD1,TRBV28,few,CASSPPPGQGADTF,TGTGCCAGCAGTCCCCCCCCGGGACAGGGGGCCGACACCTTC
TRBJ1-5,TRBD1,TRBV20-1,medium-sized,CSASGQGAISNQPQHF,TGCAGTGCTTCCGGACAGGGGGCGATTAGCAATCAGCCCCAGCATTTT
TRBJ1-1,TRBD1,TRBV6-4,-,CASSGTGGFTEAFF,TGTGCCAGCAGTGGGACAGGGGGCTTCACTGAAGCTTTCTTT
TRBJ2-5,TRBD1,TRBV12-3/TRBV12-4,-,CASSLMTGRETQYF,TGTGCCAGCAGTTTAATGACAGGGAGAGAGACCCAGTACTTC
TRBJ2-2,-,TRBV7-6,few,CASSPGPNTGELFF,TGTGCCAGCAGCCCGGGGCCGAACACCGGGGAGCTGTTTTTT